This T cell receptor beta chain is drawn from a study of blood T cell repertoires in COVID-19. About the study: Some COVID-19 samples were acute and others convalescent; all came from the United States, Italy and Spain. From T cells, B-cell-depleted T cells, or PBMCs came the material, which was cDNA or gDNA.

This CDR3 region has 15 residues. The V end was cut by 6 bases, the J end by 9 bases, with 18 bases between. Germline V gives CDR1 MNHEY, CDR2 SVGAGI. Profiling relied on immunoSEQ multiplex PCR, and the TCRdb table lists in-frame clones only, not all of them. The sample has around 300,000 clones, around 85% seen once. V gene TRBV6-5 combines with J gene TRBJ1-6, with a weak D call TRBD1 (5 bases). The sequence derives from a human donor in a cohort sampled during active COVID-19. Sequencing used peripheral blood. The CDR3 DNA reads TGTGCCAGCAGGCAGGGAACGGGAGAGATTTCACCCCTCCACTTT. Its protein is CASRQGTGEISPLHF.